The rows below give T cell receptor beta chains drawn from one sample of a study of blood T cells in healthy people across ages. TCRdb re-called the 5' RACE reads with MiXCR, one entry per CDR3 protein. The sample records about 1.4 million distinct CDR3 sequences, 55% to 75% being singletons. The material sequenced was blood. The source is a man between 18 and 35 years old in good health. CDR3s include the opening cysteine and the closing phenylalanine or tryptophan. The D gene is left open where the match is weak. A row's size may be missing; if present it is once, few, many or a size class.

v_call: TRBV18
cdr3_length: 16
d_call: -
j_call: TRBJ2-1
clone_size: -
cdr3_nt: TGTGCCAGCTCACCCGGGGGACGGATTATGTCCAATGAGCAGTTCTTC
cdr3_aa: CASSPGGRIMSNEQFF

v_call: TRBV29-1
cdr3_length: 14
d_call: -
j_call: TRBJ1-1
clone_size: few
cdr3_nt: TGCAGCGTTGAAGTTCGGGGGCGGAAGACTGAAGCTTTCTTT
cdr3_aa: CSVEVRGRKTEAFF

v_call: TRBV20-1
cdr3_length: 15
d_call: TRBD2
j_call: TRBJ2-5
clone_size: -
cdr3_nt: TGCAGTGCTATCGTAGCGGGGGGCGTTCAAGAGACCCAGTACTTC
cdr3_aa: CSAIVAGGVQETQYF

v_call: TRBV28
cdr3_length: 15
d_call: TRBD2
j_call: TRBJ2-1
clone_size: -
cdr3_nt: TGTGCCACGCAGCTACTAGCGGGGGGGCCCGATGAGCAGTTCTTC
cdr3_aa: CATQLLAGGPDEQFF

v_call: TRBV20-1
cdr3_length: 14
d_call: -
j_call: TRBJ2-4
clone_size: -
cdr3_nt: TGCAGTGCTAGACTAGGGTCCGGCGGCAATGAGCAGTACTTC
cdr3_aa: CSARLGSGGNEQYF

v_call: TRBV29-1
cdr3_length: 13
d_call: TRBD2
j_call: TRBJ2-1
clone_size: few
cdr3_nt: TGCAGCGTCGAAACCACTAGCGTGAATGAGCAGTTCTTC
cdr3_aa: CSVETTSVNEQFF

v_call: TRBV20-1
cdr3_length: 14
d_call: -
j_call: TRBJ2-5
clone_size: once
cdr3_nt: TGCAGTGCTGGACCGGGAACAACACAAGAGACCCAGTACTTC
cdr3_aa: CSAGPGTTQETQYF

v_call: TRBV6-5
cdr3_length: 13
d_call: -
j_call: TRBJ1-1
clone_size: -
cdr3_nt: TGTGCCAGCTCTGCCCCGATGAACACTGAAGCTTTCTTT
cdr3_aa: CASSAPMNTEAFF

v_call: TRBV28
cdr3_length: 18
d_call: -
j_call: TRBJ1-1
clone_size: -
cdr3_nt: TGTGCCAGCAGTCTACAACCGGGACAAACTCGGAAGGACACTGAAGCTTTCTTT
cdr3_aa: CASSLQPGQTRKDTEAFF

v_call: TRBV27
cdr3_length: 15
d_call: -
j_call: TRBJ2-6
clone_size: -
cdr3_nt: TGTGCCAGCAGGCTAGGTGCGTCTGGGGCCAACGTCCTGACTTTC
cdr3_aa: CASRLGASGANVLTF

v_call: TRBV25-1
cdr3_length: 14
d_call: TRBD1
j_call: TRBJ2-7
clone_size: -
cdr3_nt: TGTGCCAGCAGACCGGGACAGGGCATCTACGAGCAGTACTTC
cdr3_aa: CASRPGQGIYEQYF

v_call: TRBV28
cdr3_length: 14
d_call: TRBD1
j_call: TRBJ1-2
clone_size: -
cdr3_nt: TGTGCCAGCAGTCCCCCGCGGGACAGAGATGGCTACACCTTC
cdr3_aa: CASSPPRDRDGYTF

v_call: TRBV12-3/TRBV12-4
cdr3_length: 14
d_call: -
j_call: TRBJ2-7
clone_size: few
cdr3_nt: TGTGCCAGCAGTTTCACAGGGAAAGGATCTCCCCAGTACTTC
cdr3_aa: CASSFTGKGSPQYF

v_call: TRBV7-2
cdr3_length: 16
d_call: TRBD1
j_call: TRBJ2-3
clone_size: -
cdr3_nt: TGTGCCAGCAGCTTACAGGGGGCCCGAATCACAGATACGCAGTATTTT
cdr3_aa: CASSLQGARITDTQYF

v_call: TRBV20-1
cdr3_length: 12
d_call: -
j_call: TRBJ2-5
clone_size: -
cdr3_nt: TGCAGTGCCGCCCTTCCTCAAGAGACCCAGTACTTC
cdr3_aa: CSAALPQETQYF

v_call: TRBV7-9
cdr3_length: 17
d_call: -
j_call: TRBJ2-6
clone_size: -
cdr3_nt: TGTGCCAGCAGTCGGGGCAGGACCAACTCTGGGGCCAACGTCCTGACTTTC
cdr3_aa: CASSRGRTNSGANVLTF

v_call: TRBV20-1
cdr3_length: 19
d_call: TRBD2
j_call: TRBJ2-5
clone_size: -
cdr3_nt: TGCAGTGCTAGAGATGGGTGGACTAGCGGGAGCGGGTACCAAGAGACCCAGTACTTC
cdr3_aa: CSARDGWTSGSGYQETQYF

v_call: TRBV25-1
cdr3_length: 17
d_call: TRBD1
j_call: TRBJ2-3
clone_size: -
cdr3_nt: TGTGCCAGCAGTAGTACCATCGGGACAGATTACACAGATACGCAGTATTTT
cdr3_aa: CASSSTIGTDYTDTQYF

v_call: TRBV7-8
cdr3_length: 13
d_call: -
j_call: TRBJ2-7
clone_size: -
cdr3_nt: TGTGCCAGCACCCTTCAGGGAGACTACGAGCAGTACTTC
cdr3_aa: CASTLQGDYEQYF

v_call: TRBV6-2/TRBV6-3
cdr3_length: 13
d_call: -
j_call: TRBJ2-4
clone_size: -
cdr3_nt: TGTGCCGGCCTCGGACAAGCCCGAAACATTCAGTACTTC
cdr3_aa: CAGLGQARNIQYF

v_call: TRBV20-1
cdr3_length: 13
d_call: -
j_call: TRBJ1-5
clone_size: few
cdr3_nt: TGCAGTGCGGCAGGGGCGGATTATCAGCCCCAGCATTTT
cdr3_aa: CSAAGADYQPQHF

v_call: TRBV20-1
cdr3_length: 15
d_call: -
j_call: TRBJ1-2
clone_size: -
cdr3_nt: TGCAGTGCTCCTAAACACCAAAATGCTAACTATGGCTACACCTTC
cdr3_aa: CSAPKHQNANYGYTF

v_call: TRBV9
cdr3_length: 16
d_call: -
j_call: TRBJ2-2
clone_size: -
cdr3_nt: TGTGCCAGCAGCCCAAATAGGGGTTTTAGCACCGGGGAGCTGTTTTTT
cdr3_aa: CASSPNRGFSTGELFF

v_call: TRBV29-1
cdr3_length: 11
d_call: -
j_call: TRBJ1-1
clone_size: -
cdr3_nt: TGCAGCGTAAGGTTGAACACTGAAGCTTTCTTT
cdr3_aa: CSVRLNTEAFF

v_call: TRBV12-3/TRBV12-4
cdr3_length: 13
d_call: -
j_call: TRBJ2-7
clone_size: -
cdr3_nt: TGTGCCAGCAGTAACAGGGCTGGGGACGAGCAGTACTTC
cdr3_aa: CASSNRAGDEQYF

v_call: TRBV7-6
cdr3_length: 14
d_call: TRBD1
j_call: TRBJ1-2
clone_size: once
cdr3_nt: TGTGCCAGCAGTTTAGTACCAGGGGGACATGGCTACACCTTC
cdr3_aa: CASSLVPGGHGYTF

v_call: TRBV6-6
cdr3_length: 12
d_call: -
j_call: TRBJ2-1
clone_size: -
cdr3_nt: TGTGCCAGCAGTTACGTAATCGATGAGCAGTTCTTC
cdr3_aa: CASSYVIDEQFF

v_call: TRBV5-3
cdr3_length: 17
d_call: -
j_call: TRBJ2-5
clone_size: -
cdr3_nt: TGTGCCAGCAGCCAAGCCCAACAGGGAGACCATTTATGGACCCAGTACTTC
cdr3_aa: CASSQAQQGDHLWTQYF

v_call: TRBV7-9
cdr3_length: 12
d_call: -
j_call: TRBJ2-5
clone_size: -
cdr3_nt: TGTGCCAGCAGCCATAGTGGGCCAGAGCAGTACTTC
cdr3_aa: CASSHSGPEQYF

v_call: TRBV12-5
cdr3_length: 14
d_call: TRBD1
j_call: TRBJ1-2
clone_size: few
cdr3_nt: TGTGCTAGTGGTTGGGACAGGGGCGACTCTGGCTACACCTTC
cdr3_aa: CASGWDRGDSGYTF

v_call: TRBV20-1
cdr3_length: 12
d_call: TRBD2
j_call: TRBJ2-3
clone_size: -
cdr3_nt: TGCAGTGCTAGGCCGACTAGCGATACGCAGTATTTT
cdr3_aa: CSARPTSDTQYF

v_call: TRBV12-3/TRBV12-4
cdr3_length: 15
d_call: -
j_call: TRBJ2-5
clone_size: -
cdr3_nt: TGTGCCAGCAGTCCCCAGGGGGAGGGGGAAGAGACCCAGTACTTC
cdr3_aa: CASSPQGEGEETQYF

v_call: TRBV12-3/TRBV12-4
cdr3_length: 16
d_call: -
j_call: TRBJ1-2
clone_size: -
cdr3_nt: TGTGCCAGCAGTCCACCCCGGGACGGAACTATGAGGGGCTACACCTTC
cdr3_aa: CASSPPRDGTMRGYTF

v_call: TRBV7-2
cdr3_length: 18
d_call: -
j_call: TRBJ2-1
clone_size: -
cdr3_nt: TGTGCCAGCAGCCCGTCTGTGGCAGCCCTAGGTCTGTTCAATGAGCAGTTCTTC
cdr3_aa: CASSPSVAALGLFNEQFF

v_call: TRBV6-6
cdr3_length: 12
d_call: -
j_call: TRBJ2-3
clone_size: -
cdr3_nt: TGTGTCAGCAGCGGGTTAGCAGATACGCAGTATTTT
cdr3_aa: CVSSGLADTQYF

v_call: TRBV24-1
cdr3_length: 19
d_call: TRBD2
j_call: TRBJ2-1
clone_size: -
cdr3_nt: TGTGCCACCAGTGACACCGGTACTAGCGGGGGAAACTCCTACAATGAGCAGTTCTTC
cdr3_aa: CATSDTGTSGGNSYNEQFF

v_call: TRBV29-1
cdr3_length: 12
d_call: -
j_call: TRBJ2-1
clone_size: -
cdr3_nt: TGCAGCGTTGAAGTCTCAGTGAATGAGCAGTTCTTC
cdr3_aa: CSVEVSVNEQFF

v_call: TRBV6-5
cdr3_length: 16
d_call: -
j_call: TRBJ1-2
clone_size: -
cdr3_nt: TGTGCCAGCAGTTCCTCGGGCCTCCCTCGGTACTATGGCTACACCTTC
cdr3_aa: CASSSSGLPRYYGYTF

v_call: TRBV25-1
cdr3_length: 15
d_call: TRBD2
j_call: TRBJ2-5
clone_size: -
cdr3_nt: TGTGCCAGCAGTGACATAGCGGGGTTACAAGAGACCCAGTACTTC
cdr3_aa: CASSDIAGLQETQYF

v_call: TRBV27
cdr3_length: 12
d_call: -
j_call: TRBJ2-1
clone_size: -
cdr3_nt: TGTGCCAGCACAGGGGAGAGGAATGAGCAGTTCTTC
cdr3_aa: CASTGERNEQFF

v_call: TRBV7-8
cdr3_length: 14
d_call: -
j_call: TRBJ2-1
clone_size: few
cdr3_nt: TGTGCCAGCAGCGCCCCCGGTGGGGGTAATGAGCAGTTCTTC
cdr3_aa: CASSAPGGGNEQFF

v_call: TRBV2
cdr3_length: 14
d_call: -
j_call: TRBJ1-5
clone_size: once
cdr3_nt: TGTGCCAGCAGTGGGGGTGGCGGGGTCCAGCCCCAGCATTTT
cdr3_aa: CASSGGGGVQPQHF

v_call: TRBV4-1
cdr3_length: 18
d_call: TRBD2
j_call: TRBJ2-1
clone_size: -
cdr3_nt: TGCGCCAGCAGCCAAAGGGGCCCTAGCGGGGTGTCCTACAATGAGCAGTTCTTC
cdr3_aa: CASSQRGPSGVSYNEQFF

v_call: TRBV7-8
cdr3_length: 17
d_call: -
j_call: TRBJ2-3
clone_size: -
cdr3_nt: TGTGCCAGCAGCTTAGTGACTAGTCGTTTGATCACAGATACGCAGTATTTT
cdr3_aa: CASSLVTSRLITDTQYF

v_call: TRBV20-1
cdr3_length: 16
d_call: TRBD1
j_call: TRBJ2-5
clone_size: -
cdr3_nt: TGCAGTGCTTCGCCTCCCGGGACAGGGCTCAGGGAGACCCAGTACTTC
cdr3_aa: CSASPPGTGLRETQYF

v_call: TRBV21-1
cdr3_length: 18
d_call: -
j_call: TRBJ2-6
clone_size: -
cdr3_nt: TGTGCCAGCAACTTCTCCGGGACTCCAAGCTCTGGGGCCAACGTCCTGACTTTC
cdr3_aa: CASNFSGTPSSGANVLTF

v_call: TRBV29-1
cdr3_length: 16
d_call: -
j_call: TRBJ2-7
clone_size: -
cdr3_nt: TGCAGCGTGGTCCGTCAGGGTCGGGGGGCTATCGGCGAGCAGTACTTC
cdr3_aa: CSVVRQGRGAIGEQYF

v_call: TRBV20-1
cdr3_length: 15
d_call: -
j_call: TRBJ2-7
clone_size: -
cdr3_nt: TGCAGTGCTATCCCGGTTTGGGTGAGCTCCTACGAGCAGTACTTC
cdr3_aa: CSAIPVWVSSYEQYF

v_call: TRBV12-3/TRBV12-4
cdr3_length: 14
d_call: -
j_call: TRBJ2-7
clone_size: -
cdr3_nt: TGTGCCAGCAGTTCTCCCGGGGCCTCCTACGAGCAGTACTTC
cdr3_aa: CASSSPGASYEQYF

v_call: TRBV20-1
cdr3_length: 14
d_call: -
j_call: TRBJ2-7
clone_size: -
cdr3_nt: TGCAGTGCTGATAGACTAGGCGACTACAATGAGCAGTACTTC
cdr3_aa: CSADRLGDYNEQYF

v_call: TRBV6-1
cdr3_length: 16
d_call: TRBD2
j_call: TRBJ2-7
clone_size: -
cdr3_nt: TGTGCCAGCAGTGAAGCCCGGACTAGCGGCCCGGGGGCCCAGTACTTC
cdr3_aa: CASSEARTSGPGAQYF

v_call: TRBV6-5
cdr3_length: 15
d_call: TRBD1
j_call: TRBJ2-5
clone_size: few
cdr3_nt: TGTGCCAGCAGTGGGACAGGGATCCCCCAAGAGACCCAGTACTTC
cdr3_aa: CASSGTGIPQETQYF